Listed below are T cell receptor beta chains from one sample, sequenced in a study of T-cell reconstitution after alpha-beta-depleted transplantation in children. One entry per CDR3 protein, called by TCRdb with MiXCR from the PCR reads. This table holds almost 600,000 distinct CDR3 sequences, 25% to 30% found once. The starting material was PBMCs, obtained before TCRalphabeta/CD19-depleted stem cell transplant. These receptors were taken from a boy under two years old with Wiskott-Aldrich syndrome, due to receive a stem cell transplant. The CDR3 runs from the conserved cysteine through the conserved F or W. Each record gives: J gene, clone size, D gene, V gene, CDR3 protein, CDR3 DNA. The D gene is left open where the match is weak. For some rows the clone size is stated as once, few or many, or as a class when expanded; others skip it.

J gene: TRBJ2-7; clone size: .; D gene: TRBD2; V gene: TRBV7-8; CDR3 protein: CASSLASAGGTYEQYF; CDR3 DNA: TGTGCCAGCAGCTTAGCGTCAGCGGGAGGAACCTACGAGCAGTACTTC
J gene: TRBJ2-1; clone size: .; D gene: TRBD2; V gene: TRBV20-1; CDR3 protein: CSARVGTSGDYNEQFF; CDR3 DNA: TGCAGTGCTAGAGTGGGGACTAGCGGAGACTACAATGAGCAGTTCTTC
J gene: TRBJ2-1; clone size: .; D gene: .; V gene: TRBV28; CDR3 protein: CASSLYGTHNEQFF; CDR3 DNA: TGTGCCAGCAGTCTTTACGGGACTCACAATGAGCAGTTCTTC
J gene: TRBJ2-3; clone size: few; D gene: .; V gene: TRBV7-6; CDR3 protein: CASSLLGALTDTQYF; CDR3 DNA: TGTGCCAGCAGCTTACTAGGGGCTTTAACAGATACGCAGTATTTT
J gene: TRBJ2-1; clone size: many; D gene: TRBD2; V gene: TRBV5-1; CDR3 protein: CASSLAGNSYNEQFF; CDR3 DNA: TGTGCCAGCAGTTTAGCGGGGAACTCCTACAATGAGCAGTTCTTC
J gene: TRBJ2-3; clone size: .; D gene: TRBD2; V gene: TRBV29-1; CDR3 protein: CSVRIAGGSTDTQYF; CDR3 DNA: TGCAGCGTCCGTATAGCGGGAGGTTCGACAGATACGCAGTATTTT
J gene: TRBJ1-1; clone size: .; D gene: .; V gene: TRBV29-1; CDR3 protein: CSVEGHGEAFF; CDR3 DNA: TGCAGCGTCGAAGGACACGGCGAAGCTTTCTTT
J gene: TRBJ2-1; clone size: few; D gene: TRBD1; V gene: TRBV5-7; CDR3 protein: CASSRTGGRPYNEQFF; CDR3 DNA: TGTGCCAGCAGCCGGACAGGGGGTCGCCCCTACAATGAGCAGTTCTTC
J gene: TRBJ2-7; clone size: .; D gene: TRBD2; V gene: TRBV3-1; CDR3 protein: CASSQEAGTTGEQYF; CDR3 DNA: TGTGCCAGCAGCCAAGAAGCGGGAACCACAGGCGAGCAGTACTTC
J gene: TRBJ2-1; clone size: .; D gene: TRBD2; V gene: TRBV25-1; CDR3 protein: CASSDPGTSVSNEQFF; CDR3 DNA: TGTGCCAGCAGTGACCCCGGGACTAGCGTTAGCAATGAGCAGTTCTTC
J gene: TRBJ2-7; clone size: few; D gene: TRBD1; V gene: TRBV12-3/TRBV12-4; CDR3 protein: CASSWDRGQRTYEQYF; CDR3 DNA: TGTGCCAGCAGTTGGGACAGGGGGCAAAGAACCTACGAGCAGTACTTC
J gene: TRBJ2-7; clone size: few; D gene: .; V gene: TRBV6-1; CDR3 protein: CASSEALWGEQYF; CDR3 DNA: TGTGCCAGCAGTGAAGCTTTATGGGGAGAGCAGTACTTC
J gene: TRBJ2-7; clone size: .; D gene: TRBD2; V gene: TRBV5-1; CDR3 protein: CASSTGLVYEQYF; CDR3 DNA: TGCGCCAGCAGCACAGGACTAGTCTACGAGCAGTACTTC
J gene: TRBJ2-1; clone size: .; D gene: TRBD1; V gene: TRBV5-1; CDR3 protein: CASSSGGTGGNEQFF; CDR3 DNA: TGCGCCAGCAGCTCGGGTGGGACAGGGGGCAATGAGCAGTTCTTC
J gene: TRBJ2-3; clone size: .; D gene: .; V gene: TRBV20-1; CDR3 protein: CSARGLWGKGTDTQYF; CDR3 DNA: TGCAGTGCTAGGGGGCTGTGGGGGAAGGGCACAGATACGCAGTATTTT
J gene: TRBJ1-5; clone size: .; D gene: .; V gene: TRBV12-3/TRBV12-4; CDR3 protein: CASSQAAGGKTNQPQHF; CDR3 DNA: TGTGCCAGCAGCCAAGCTGCGGGGGGAAAAACCAATCAGCCCCAGCATTTT
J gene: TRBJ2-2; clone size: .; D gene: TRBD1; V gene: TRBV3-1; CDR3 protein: CASSQGDRRTGELFF; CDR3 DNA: TGTGCCAGCAGCCAAGGGGACAGACGGACCGGGGAGCTGTTTTTT
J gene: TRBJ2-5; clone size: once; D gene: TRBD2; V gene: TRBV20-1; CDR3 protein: CSASAPGLAAQETQYF; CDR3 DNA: TGCAGTGCTAGTGCTCCGGGACTAGCGGCCCAAGAGACCCAGTACTTC
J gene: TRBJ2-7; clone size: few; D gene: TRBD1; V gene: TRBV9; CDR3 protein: CASSVLDRAGEQYF; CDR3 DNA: TGTGCCAGCAGCGTTTTGGACAGGGCGGGAGAGCAGTACTTC
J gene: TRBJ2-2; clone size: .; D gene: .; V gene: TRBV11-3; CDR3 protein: CASSPGNAGELFF; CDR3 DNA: TGTGCCAGCAGCCCCGGGAACGCCGGGGAGCTGTTTTTT
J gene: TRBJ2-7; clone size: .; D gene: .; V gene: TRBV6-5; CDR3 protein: CASSYSSTGYEQYF; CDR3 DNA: TGTGCCAGCAGTTACTCTAGCACTGGCTACGAGCAGTACTTC
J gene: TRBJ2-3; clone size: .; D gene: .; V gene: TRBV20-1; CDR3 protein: CSARDQIRREETDTQYF; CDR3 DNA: TGCAGTGCTAGAGATCAAATACGGAGGGAGGAGACAGATACGCAGTATTTT
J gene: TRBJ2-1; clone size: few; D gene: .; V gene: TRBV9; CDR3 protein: CASSVYGSLNEQFF; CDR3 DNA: TGTGCCAGCAGCGTATACGGGAGTTTAAATGAGCAGTTCTTC
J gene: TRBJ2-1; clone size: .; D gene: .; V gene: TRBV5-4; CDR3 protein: CASSLAGASFNEQFF; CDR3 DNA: TGTGCCAGCAGCTTGGCGGGGGCGAGCTTCAATGAGCAGTTCTTC
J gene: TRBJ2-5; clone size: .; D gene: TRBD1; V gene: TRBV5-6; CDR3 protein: CASTIKGGQGGETQYF; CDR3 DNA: TGTGCCAGCACCATTAAGGGCGGACAGGGGGGGGAGACCCAGTACTTC
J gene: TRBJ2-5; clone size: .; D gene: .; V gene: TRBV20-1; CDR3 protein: CSATSDRQTQYF; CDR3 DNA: TGCAGTGCTACCTCCGACAGGCAGACCCAGTACTTC
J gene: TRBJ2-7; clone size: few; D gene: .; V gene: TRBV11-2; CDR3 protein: CASSLVGAEAYF; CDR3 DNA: TGTGCCAGCAGCTTAGTCGGGGCTGAAGCGTACTTC
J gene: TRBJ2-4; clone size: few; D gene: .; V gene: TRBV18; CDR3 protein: CASSPPDLYRYIQYF; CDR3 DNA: TGTGCCAGCTCACCTCCGGATCTTTATCGGTACATTCAGTACTTC
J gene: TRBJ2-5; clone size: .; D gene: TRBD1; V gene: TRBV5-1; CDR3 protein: CASSLAGRGHEETQYF; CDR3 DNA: TGCGCCAGCAGCTTGGCTGGCAGGGGGCACGAGGAGACCCAGTACTTC
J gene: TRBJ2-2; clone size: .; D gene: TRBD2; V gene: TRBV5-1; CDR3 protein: CASSISGSQGATGELFF; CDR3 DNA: TGCGCCAGCAGTATTAGCGGGAGCCAAGGAGCCACCGGGGAGCTGTTTTTT
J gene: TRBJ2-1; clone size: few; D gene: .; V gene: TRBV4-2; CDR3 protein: CASSQSPHQVNNEQFF; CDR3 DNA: TGTGCCAGCAGCCAATCGCCGCACCAGGTGAACAATGAGCAGTTCTTC
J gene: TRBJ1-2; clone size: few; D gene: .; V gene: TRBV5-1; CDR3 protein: CASSLAGPNYGYTF; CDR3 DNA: TGCGCCAGCAGCTTGGCCGGTCCTAACTATGGCTACACCTTC
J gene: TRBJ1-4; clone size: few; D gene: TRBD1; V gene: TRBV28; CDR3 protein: CASRGTALEKLFF; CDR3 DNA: TGTGCCAGCCGCGGGACAGCCCTTGAAAAACTGTTTTTT
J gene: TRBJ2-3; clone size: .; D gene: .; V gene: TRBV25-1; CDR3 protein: CASSEWGDTQYF; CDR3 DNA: TGTGCCAGCAGTGAATGGGGAGATACGCAGTATTTT
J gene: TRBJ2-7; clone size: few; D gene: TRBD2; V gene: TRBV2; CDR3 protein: CASSGLVYEQYF; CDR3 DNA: TGTGCCAGCAGCGGACTAGTTTACGAGCAGTACTTC
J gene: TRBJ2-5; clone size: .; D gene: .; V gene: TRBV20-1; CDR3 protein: CSASRPSHGETQYF; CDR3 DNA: TGCAGTGCTAGTCGACCTTCCCACGGGGAGACCCAGTACTTC
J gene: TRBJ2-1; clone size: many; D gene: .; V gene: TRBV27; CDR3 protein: CAPPPGDLPRGSYNEQFF; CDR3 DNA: TGTGCCCCTCCGCCCGGGGACCTACCCCGGGGGTCCTACAATGAGCAGTTCTTC
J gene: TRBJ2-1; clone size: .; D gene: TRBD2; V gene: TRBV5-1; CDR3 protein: CASSFASGFSYNEQFF; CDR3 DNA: TGCGCCAGCAGCTTTGCTAGCGGATTCTCCTACAATGAGCAGTTCTTC
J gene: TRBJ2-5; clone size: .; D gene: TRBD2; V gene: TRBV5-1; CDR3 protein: CASRKIAGVGETQYF; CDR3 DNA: TGCGCCAGCAGGAAGATAGCGGGAGTCGGGGAGACCCAGTACTTC
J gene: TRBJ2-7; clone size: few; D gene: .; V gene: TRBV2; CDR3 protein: CASSDIGYEQYF; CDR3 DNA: TGTGCCAGCAGTGATATCGGCTACGAGCAGTACTTC
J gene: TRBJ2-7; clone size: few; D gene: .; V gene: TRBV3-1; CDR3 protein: CASSQASGVSYEQYF; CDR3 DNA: TGTGCCAGCAGCCAAGCTTCGGGGGTTAGCTACGAGCAGTACTTC
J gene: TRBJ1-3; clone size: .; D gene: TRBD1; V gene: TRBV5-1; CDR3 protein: CASSSGTEGNTIYF; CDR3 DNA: TGCGCCAGCAGCTCCGGGACAGAGGGAAACACCATATATTTT
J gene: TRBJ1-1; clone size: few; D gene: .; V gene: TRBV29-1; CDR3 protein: CSVEGRSMNTEAFF; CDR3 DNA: TGCAGCGTTGAGGGCAGATCTATGAACACTGAAGCTTTCTTT
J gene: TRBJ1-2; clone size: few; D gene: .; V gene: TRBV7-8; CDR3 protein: CASSQWGINYGYTF; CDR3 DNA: TGTGCCAGCAGCCAGTGGGGGATTAACTATGGCTACACCTTC
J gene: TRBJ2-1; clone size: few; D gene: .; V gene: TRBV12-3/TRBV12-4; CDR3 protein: CASMGEWSYNEQFF; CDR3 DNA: TGTGCCAGCATGGGGGAGTGGTCCTACAATGAGCAGTTCTTC
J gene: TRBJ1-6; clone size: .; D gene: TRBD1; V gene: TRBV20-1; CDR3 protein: CSASFRGSPSPLHF; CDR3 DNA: TGCAGTGCTAGCTTCAGGGGGTCTCCCTCACCCCTCCACTTT
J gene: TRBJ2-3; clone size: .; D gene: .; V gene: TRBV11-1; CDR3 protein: CASSFLGEPSTDTQYF; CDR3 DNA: TGTGCCAGCAGCTTTTTAGGGGAACCTAGCACAGATACGCAGTATTTT
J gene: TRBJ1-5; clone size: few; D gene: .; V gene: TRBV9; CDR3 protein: CASSASQGIQPQHF; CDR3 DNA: TGTGCCAGCAGCGCCTCCCAAGGGATCCAGCCCCAGCATTTT
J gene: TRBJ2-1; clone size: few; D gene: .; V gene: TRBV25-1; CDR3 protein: CASSERSGGGVSNSEQFF; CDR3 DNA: TGTGCCAGCAGTGAAAGGTCCGGAGGGGGAGTTAGCAACAGTGAGCAGTTCTTC
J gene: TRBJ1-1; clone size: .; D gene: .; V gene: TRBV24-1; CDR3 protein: CATSDSRGEAFF; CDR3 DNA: TGTGCCACCAGTGATTCGAGGGGTGAAGCTTTCTTT
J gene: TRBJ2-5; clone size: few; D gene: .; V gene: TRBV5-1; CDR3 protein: CASSLARRGEETQYF; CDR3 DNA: TGCGCCAGCAGCTTGGCCAGAAGGGGTGAAGAGACCCAGTACTTC
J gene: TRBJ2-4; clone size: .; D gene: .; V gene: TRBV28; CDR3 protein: CASSLNGPAKNIQYF; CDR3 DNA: TGTGCCAGCAGTTTAAATGGGCCAGCCAAAAACATTCAGTACTTC
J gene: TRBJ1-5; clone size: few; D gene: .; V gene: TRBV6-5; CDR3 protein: CASSYSAPNQPQHF; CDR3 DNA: TGTGCCAGCAGTTACTCGGCTCCAAATCAGCCCCAGCATTTT
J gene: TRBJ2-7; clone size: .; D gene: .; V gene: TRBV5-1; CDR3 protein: CASSLATVPLYEQYF; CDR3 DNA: TGCGCCAGCAGCTTGGCCACGGTACCACTATACGAGCAGTACTTC